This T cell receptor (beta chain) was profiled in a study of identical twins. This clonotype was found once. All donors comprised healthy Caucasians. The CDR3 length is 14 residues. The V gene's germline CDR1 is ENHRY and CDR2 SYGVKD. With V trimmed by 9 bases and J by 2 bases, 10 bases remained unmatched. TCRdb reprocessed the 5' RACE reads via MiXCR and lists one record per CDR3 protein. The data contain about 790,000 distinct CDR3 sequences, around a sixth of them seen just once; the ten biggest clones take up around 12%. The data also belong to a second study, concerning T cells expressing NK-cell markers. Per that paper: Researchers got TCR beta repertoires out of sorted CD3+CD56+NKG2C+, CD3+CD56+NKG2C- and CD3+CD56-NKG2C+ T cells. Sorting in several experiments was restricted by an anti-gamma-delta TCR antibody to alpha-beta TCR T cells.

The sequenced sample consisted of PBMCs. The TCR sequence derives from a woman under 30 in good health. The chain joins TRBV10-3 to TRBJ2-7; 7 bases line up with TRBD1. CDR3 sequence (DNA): TGTGCCATAAGAAGACAGGGACCTACCTACGAGCAGTACTTC. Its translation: CAIRRQGPTYEQYF.